This T cell receptor beta chain was identified during a study of T cells in Graves' hyperthyroidism and ophthalmopathy. Overall study: Prior to any treatment, at the point of initial diagnosis, peripheral blood was collected.

Lactation, pregnancy, other autoimmune disease or uncontrolled infection led to exclusion of patients. The diagnostic basis comprised clinical symptoms, serum thyroxine and TRAb, thyroid ultrasound and orbital computed tomography. There are a few counts of this clonotype. TCR beta CDR3 sequences were amplified from RNA transcripts. The HTBI primer set drove a first-round RT-PCR of the TCR CDR3. TCRdb ran MiXCR on the multiplex PCR reads and lists one entry per CDR3 protein. The repertoire holds around 450,000 distinct CDR3 sequences, with 12% to 15% as singletons. V gave up 0 bases and J gave up 0 bases; unmatched junction bases: 17. CDR1 and CDR2 (germline): DFQATT, SNEGSKA (reference sequence). The CDR3 extends over 20 amino acids.

This TCR derives from a woman aged 18-29 years with Graves' hyperthyroidism. The sample was blood. V is TRBV20-1 and J is TRBJ2-7, with 10 bases lining up with TRBD2. CDR3 DNA sequence: TGCAGTGCTAGAGATCTATTCGGAAGGACTAGCGGCAATCACTCCTACGAGCAGTACTTC. Translated: CSARDLFGRTSGNHSYEQYF.